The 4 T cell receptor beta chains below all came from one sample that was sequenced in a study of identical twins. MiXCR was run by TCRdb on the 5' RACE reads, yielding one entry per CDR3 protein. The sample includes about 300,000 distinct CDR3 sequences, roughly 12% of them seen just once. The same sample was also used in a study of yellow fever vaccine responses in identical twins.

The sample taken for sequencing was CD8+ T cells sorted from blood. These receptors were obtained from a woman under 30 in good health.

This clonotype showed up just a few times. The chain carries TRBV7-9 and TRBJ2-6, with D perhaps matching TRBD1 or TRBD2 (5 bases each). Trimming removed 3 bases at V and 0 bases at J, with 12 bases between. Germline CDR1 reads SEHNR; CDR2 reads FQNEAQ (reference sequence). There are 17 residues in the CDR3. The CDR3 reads CASSFGAPNSGANVLTF. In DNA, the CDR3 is TGTGCCAGCAGCTTCGGGGCTCCCAACTCTGGGGCCAACGTCCTGACTTTC.

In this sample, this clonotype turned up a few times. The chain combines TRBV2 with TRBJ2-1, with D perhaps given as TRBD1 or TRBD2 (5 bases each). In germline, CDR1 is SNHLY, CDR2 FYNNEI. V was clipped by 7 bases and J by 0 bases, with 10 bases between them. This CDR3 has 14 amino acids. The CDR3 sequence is CASIAGTSYNEQFF. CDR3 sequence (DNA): TGTGCCAGCATAGCCGGGACCTCCTACAATGAGCAGTTCTTC.

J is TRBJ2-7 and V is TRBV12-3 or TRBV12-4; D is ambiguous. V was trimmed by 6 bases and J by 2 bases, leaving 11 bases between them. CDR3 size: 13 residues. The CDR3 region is CASSLTDPYEQYF. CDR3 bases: TGTGCCAGCAGCCTTACGGACCCCTACGAGCAGTACTTC.

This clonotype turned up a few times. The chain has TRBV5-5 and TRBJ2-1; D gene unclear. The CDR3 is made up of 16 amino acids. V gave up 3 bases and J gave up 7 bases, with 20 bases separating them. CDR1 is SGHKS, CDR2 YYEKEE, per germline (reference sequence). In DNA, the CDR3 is TGTGCCAGCAGCTCCCCCCCCTGGGATCCGATGAATGAGCAGTTCTTC. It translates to CASSSPPWDPMNEQFF.